This TCR beta chain was captured in a study of blood T cells in healthy people across ages (dated by TCRdb to the mid-2010s). At the level of the whole study: Template switching captured roughly one uniquely barcoded TCR beta cDNA molecule per two T cells in model experiments. To track age-related changes in TCR beta repertoire diversity, the study relied on deep sequencing normalized with unique cDNA molecular identifiers. The donors were split into four age groups: young (average around 16 years), middle-aged (roughly 39), aged (over 55) and long-lived (approximately 89). To avoid experimental bias, donors of different ages were spread randomly across the sequencing lanes. Two additional independent replicas of 1 million unique cDNA reads from the same blood draw were analyzed for two donors (one aged 18 to 30 and one aged 80 or older). Here is what the overall study found, with its caveats: Donor CMV infection status was unknown, potentially confounding age-related changes in expanded clonotypes. As age increased, observed TCR beta diversity per million T cells dropped in a roughly linear way, and a significant reduction was already evident by age 40. Because profiling used bulk unsorted PBMCs, naive and antigen-experienced compartments could not be compared conclusively. There was a strong correlation between observed TCR beta diversity and the percentage of naive T cells measured by flow cytometry. Estimates of total diversity based on one million sequenced T cells were considered lower bounds and underestimates. Compared with the aged group, more naive CD4+ T cells, fewer expanded clones and increased TCR diversity were shown by the long-lived group, suggesting age selection.

The approximately 39 donors, aged about 6 to 95 years, were systemically healthy Caucasian individuals from Russia. About 9.1 milliliters of peripheral blood were collected from each donor into EDTA-treated Vacutainer tubes. Ficoll-Paque density-gradient centrifugation was used to isolate PBMCs, with at least 6.5 million obtained per sample. Trizol reagent was used to extract total RNA from PBMCs, with at least 5.5 micrograms per sample. For every donor, flow cytometry on a PBMC aliquot measured the percentage of naive CD45RAhigh/CD27high T cells. A few counts support this clonotype. What antigen it recognizes has not been identified. No qualities accompany the bases; no much larger clone lies one base away. Libraries were built with 5' RACE. Sequencer: Illumina HiSeq 2500. A second PCR of roughly 6 to 11 cycles was run with a J-beta primer mix and a sample-barcoded 5' primer. Each TCR beta cDNA molecule received a unique molecular identifier from a template-switch 5' adaptor carrying 12 random nucleotides. At least 3 million CDR3-containing paired-end reads were obtained from each sample. All of the RNA was converted into first-strand cDNA using the Mint cDNA synthesis kit, with a TRBC-specific oligonucleotide serving as the primer. All cDNA was treated with uracil-DNA glycosylase and then went through a first 18-cycle PCR with the universal primers M1SS and BC2_uni_R. In the authors' own workflow: Each sample was normalized by randomly selecting 1 million high-quality reads, each carrying a distinct molecular identifier. Instead of being binned into consensus sequences, reads with shared molecular identifiers were discarded. MiTCR, run with a Q25 quality threshold and the strictest error-elimination algorithm, handled CDR3 identification, clonotype clustering and error correction. A nonparametric unseen species model using Euler transformation provided a lower-bound estimate of total TCR beta diversity. TCRdb reprocessed the public reads (quality trimming at Q25 with fastp, clone calling with MiXCR) and kept in-frame beta chains. Each record represents a unique CDR3 protein, reported with the most common genes and DNA among its rows. TCRdb, not the original authors, processed these V and J calls. For this sample there are around 850,000 distinct CDR3 sequences; about 37% appear just once. The biggest ten clones account for 13% of the sample.

The CDR3 measures 16 amino acids from cysteine to phenylalanine. CDR3 DNA is the only sequence kept; it has 48 bases, read in frame from the first base. For this chain, trimming is 2 bases at the V end and 2 bases at the J end, and the number of junction bases without a gene match is 4. From a lookup of the germline V gene, CDR1 and CDR2 are LGHNT and FRNRAP. This TCR came from a young man in good health. The sequence joins TRBV12-5 to TRBJ2-1; 9 middle bases align to TRBD2. The sequencing sample was made of blood. The DNA is TGTGCTAGTGGTTTGAACATAGCGGGGGCCTACAATGAGCAGTTCTTC. Translated, this is CASGLNIAGAYNEQFF. This CDR3, with the reference TRBV12-5 and TRBJ2-1 proteins standing in past its ends, gives the full variable domain DARVTQTPRHKVTEMGQEVTMRCQPILGHNTVFWYRQTMMQGLELLAYFRNRAPLDDSGMPKDRFSAEMPDATLATLKIQPSEPRDSAVYFCASGLNIAGAYNEQFFGPGTRLTVL.